A single sample gave rise to the 22 T cell receptor beta chains below, sequenced in a study of T cell repertoires in cytomegalovirus infection. One entry per CDR3 protein results from TCRdb running MiXCR on the reads. The sample consists of 150,000 to 200,000 distinct CDR3 sequences, approximately 17% of them appearing once. Sequencing used CD8+ T cells from PBMCs. These receptors all come from a human donor in good health (CMV status not recorded). Some clones in this sample may be carry-over from other donors' samples.

This clonotype was found once. The CDR3 loop is CASSPRGSQAFF. The CDR3 region has the DNA TGTGCCAGCAGTCCCCGAGGGTCGCAAGCTTTCTTT. The chain uses TRBV27 and TRBJ1-1; D not certain. The CDR3 spans 12 residues. Germline CDR1 reads MNHEY; CDR2 reads SMNVEV (reference sequence). V dropped 5 bases and J dropped 9 bases, with 13 bases sitting between them.

The chain employs TRBV5-1 and TRBJ2-7; the D gene is possibly TRBD2 (6 bases). Germline V gene sequence: CDR1 SGHRS, CDR2 YFSETQ. V lost 1 base, J lost 2 bases, and 10 bases lay in between. The CDR3 is 14 residues long. CDR3 protein: CASSLRGTPYEQYF. CDR3 nucleotide sequence: TGCGCCAGCAGCTTGCGGGGGACCCCCTACGAGCAGTACTTC.

CDR3 protein: CASSAGGRTEQFF. For the CDR3, the DNA is TGTGCCAGCAGTGCGGGGGGGCGAACTGAGCAGTTCTTC. The J gene is TRBJ2-1, the V gene TRBV12-3 or TRBV12-4; 9 bases are shared with TRBD2. CDR3 length equals 13 residues. The ends lost 5 bases at V and 9 bases at J; junction bases unmatched: 5.

This clonotype was recorded many times. The genes are TRBV7-8 and TRBJ2-7, with 9 nucleotides matching TRBD1. V shed 0 bases and J 0 bases; nucleotides not matched to a gene: 9. CDR3 length: 18 residues. Germline V gives CDR1 SGHVS, CDR2 FQNEAQ. The CDR3 is CASSLASGQGVRSYEQYF. In DNA, the CDR3 is TGTGCCAGCAGCTTAGCTTCGGGACAGGGCGTTCGCTCCTACGAGCAGTACTTC.

This clonotype was counted only a few times. The chain is built from TRBV19 and TRBJ2-1, with D perhaps TRBD1 (5 bases). The ends were cut back, 0 bases at V and 7 bases at J, with 16 bases in the middle. Germline V gives CDR1 LNHDA, CDR2 SQIVND (reference sequence). The CDR3 covers 16 residues. CDR3 coding DNA: TGTGCCAGTAGTATAGATTACAGGAGACGACATAATGAGCAGTTCTTC. Translation: CASSIDYRRRHNEQFF. Full variable domain (outside the CDR3, taken from reference TRBV19 and TRBJ2-1): DGGITQSPKYLFRKEGQNVTLSCEQNLNHDAMYWYRQDPGQGLRLIYYSQIVNDFQKGDIAEGYSVSREKKESFPLTVTSAQKNPTAFYLCASSIDYRRRHNEQFFGPGTRLTVL.

CDR3 sequence (DNA): TGTGCTAGTGGTTCCCCTTTGCGTCCTAATGAGCAGTTCTTC. Amino acid sequence: CASGSPLRPNEQFF. The chain carries TRBV12-5 and TRBJ2-1; D gene uncertain. The CDR3 runs 14 residues. The germline gives CDR1 LGHNT, CDR2 FRNRAP. The V end lost 4 bases, the J end lost 7 bases, and 14 bases lay between the germline ends.

This clonotype has more than one count but fewer than ten. CDR3 amino acids: CASAGWRAPTEAFF. CDR3 DNA sequence: TGTGCCAGCGCGGGCTGGAGGGCCCCCACTGAAGCTTTCTTT. V gene TRBV6-2 or TRBV6-3 combines with J gene TRBJ1-1; D ambiguous. The germline gives CDR1 MNHEY, CDR2 SVGEGT. The CDR3 is 14 amino acids. Between the trimmed V and J ends, which lost 8 bases and 4 bases, there was a span of 17 bases.

The chain recombines TRBV29-1 with TRBJ1-2, with a possible D match to TRBD1 (6 bases). Germline assignment: CDR1 SQVTM and CDR2 ANQGSEA. Trimming shortened V by 7 bases and J by 8 bases, and 20 bases separated the two germline ends. The CDR3 runs 13 residues. The CDR3 DNA is TGCAGCGCATCGGGGACGACAGGAGGAGGCTACACCTTC. It specifies CSASGTTGGGYTF.

The rearrangement uses TRBV7-9 and TRBJ1-2; D gene uncertain. V lost 3 bases to trimming and J lost 4 bases, with 9 bases between them. In germline, CDR1 is SEHNR, CDR2 FQNEAQ (reference sequence). This CDR3 has 13 amino acids. CDR3 sequence reads: CASSFNQAYGYTF. CDR3 coding DNA: TGTGCCAGCAGCTTTAATCAGGCCTATGGCTACACCTTC.

The gene calls are TRBV20-1 and TRBJ2-5; D possibly corresponds to TRBD2 (7 bases). In germline, CDR1 is DFQATT, CDR2 SNEGSKA (reference sequence). CDR3 length: 14 amino acids. V lost 4 bases and J 5 bases, leaving 17 bases between the germline ends. In nucleotides, the CDR3 is TGCAGTGCTATTGCCAGGGAGGGGGAGGAGACCCAGTACTTC. Its protein is CSAIAREGEETQYF.

The chain links TRBV10-3 to TRBJ2-1; 9 bases align to TRBD2. The CDR3 has 15 residues. The germline CDR1 and CDR2 sequences are ENHRY and SYGVKD. Trimming removed 10 bases from V and 0 bases from J; junction bases left unmatched: 7. The CDR3: CASRTSASSYNEQFF. In DNA form, the CDR3 reads TGTGCCAGCCGGACTAGCGCGAGCTCCTACAATGAGCAGTTCTTC.

This clonotype was seen only a few times. The rearrangement joins TRBV29-1 to TRBJ1-2; D may be TRBD1 (5 bases). Germline assignment: CDR1 SQVTM and CDR2 ANQGSEA. The CDR3 has 15 residues. The ends were cut back, 7 bases at V and 6 bases at J, with 24 bases in the middle. CDR3 region: CSASRVGGGSDGYTF. In DNA form, the CDR3 reads TGCAGCGCCTCAAGGGTGGGGGGAGGAAGCGATGGCTACACCTTC.

This clonotype came up many times. The chain has TRBV7-2 and TRBJ2-3, with D possibly being TRBD1 (7 bases). CDR1 is SGHTA, CDR2 FQGNSA, per germline. This CDR3 has 16 amino acids. Trimming left V 5 bases short and J 0 bases short, with 15 bases between. CDR3 nucleotides: TGTGCCAGCAGCGCCCGACAGGGAGGCAGCACAGATACGCAGTATTTT. Encoded protein: CASSARQGGSTDTQYF.

The chain combines TRBV6-2 or TRBV6-3 with TRBJ2-7; D remains unclear. Between the trimmed V and J ends, which lost 4 bases and 2 bases, there was a span of 12 bases. Germline CDR1 reads MNHEY; CDR2 reads SVGEGT. This CDR3 has 14 amino acids. The CDR3 is CASSWTGSTYEQYF. In DNA form, the CDR3 reads TGTGCCAGCAGTTGGACCGGGTCAACCTACGAGCAGTACTTC.

The chain has TRBV6-2 or TRBV6-3 and TRBJ2-7, with D unclear. Germline assignment: CDR1 MNHEY and CDR2 SVGEGT. This CDR3 has 14 residues. The V end lost 0 bases, the J end lost 2 bases, and 8 bases lay between the germline ends. CDR3 bases: TGTGCCAGCAGTTACTCGGCGTCTCCCTACGAGCAGTACTTC. It yields the protein CASSYSASPYEQYF.

This clonotype came up a few times. V and J are TRBV11-2 and TRBJ1-1; perhaps TRBD1 as D (6 bases). Germline loops: CDR1 SGHAT, CDR2 FQNNGV. The CDR3 spans 13 residues. V was trimmed by 9 bases and J by 3 bases, leaving 14 bases between them. CDR3: CASGWGAHTEAFF. The DNA for the CDR3 is TGTGCCAGTGGTTGGGGGGCGCACACTGAAGCTTTCTTT.

This clonotype was seen more than once but under ten times. The chain recombines TRBV7-2 with TRBJ2-1, with D perhaps TRBD2 (6 bases). This CDR3 has 12 amino acids. Trimming took off 6 bases at V and 10 bases at J, with 13 bases between the two ends. Germline V gives CDR1 SGHTA, CDR2 FQGNSA. DNA of the CDR3: TGTGCCAGCAGGGGGCGGGGACGGGAGCAGTTCTTC. This codes for CASRGRGREQFF.

The sample holds a few counts of this clonotype. The V gene is TRBV29-1, the J gene TRBJ2-4; possibly TRBD2 for D (7 bases). Between the trimmed V and J ends, which lost 4 bases and 5 bases, there was a span of 9 bases. There are 12 residues in the CDR3. Germline V CDR1 and CDR2: SQVTM, ANQGSEA. The CDR3 here is CSVVGGENIQYF. The CDR3 DNA is TGCAGCGTTGTAGGGGGGGAAAACATTCAGTACTTC.

This clonotype was seen only a few times. The CDR3 reads CASSLGQGPDTQYF. DNA of the CDR3: TGTGCCAGCAGCTTAGGGCAGGGCCCAGATACGCAGTATTTT. The chain recombines TRBV7-6 with TRBJ2-3, with D perhaps TRBD1 (5 bases). The ends were cut back, 1 base at V and 4 bases at J, with 9 bases in the middle. In germline, CDR1 is SGHVS, CDR2 FNYEAQ. The CDR3 covers 14 residues. Complete variable domain (other parts from reference TRBV7-6 and TRBJ2-3): GAGVSQSPRYKVTKRGQDVALRCDPISGHVSLYWYRQALGQGPEFLTYFNYEAQQDKSGLPNDRFSAERPEGSISTLTIQRTEQRDSAMYRCASSLGQGPDTQYFGPGTRLTVL.

J is TRBJ1-4 and V is TRBV7-9; D remains unclear. This CDR3 comprises 14 residues. Germline values: CDR1 SEHNR, CDR2 FQNEAQ (reference sequence). Trimming pared 3 bases from V and 0 bases from J, leaving 5 bases between. The CDR3 DNA reads as TGTGCCAGCAGCTTTGATGCAACTAATGAAAAACTGTTTTTT. Its translation: CASSFDATNEKLFF.

The CDR3 DNA sequence: TGTGCCAGCAGCCCCTACACCGGGGCTTTATATGAGCAGTTCTTC. The encoded protein is CASSPYTGALYEQFF. The V and J genes are TRBV7-6 and TRBJ2-1, with D perhaps TRBD1 or TRBD2 (5 bases each). This CDR3 region has 15 residues. The germline V gene has CDR1 SGHVS and CDR2 FNYEAQ. V shed 5 bases and J shed 8 bases, with 19 bases lying between them. The variable domain in full, with the rest retrieved from reference TRBV7-6 and TRBJ2-1, is GAGVSQSPRYKVTKRGQDVALRCDPISGHVSLYWYRQALGQGPEFLTYFNYEAQQDKSGLPNDRFSAERPEGSISTLTIQRTEQRDSAMYRCASSPYTGALYEQFFGPGTRLTVL.

This clonotype was counted a few times. CDR3 DNA: TGTGCCAGCAGCTTAGAGAGAGAAGGCACCGGGGAGCTGTTTTTT. It is translated as CASSLEREGTGELFF. This sequence joins TRBV7-6 and TRBJ2-2; D unclear. The CDR3 runs 15 residues. The V and J ends lost 1 base and 4 bases respectively, with 10 bases between them. Germline-derived CDR1 and CDR2 are SGHVS and FNYEAQ.